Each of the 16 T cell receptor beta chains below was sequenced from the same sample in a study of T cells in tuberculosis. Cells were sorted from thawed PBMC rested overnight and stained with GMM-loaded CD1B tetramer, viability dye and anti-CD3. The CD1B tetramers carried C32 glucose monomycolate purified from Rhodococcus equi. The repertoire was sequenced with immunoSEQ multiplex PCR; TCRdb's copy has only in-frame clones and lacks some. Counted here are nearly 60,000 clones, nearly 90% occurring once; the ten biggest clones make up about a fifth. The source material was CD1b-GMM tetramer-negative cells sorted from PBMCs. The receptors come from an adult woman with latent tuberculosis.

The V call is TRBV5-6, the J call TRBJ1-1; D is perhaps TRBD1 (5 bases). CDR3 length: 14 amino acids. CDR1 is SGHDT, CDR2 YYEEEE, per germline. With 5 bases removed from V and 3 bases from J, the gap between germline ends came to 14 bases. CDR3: CASSTGEVDTEAFF. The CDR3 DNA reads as TGTGCCAGCAGTACAGGTGAGGTTGACACTGAAGCTTTCTTT.

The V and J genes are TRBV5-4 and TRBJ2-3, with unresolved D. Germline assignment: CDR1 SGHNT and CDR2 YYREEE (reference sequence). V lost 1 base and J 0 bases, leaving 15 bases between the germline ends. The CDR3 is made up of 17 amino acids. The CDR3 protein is CASSLLLWYTSTDTQYF. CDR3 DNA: TGTGCCAGCAGCTTGCTTCTCTGGTATACTAGCACAGATACGCAGTATTTT.

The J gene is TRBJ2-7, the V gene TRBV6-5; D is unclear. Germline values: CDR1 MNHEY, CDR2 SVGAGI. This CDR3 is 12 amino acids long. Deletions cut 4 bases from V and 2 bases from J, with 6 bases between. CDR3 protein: CASSSGAYEQYF. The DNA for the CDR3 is TGTGCCAGCAGTTCAGGTGCCTACGAGCAGTACTTC.

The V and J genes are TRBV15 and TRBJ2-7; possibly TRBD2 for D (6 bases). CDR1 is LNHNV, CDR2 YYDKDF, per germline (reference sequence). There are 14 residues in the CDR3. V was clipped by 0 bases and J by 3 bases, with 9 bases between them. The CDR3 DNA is TGTGCCACCAGCAGAGACAGGACTAACTACGAGCAGTACTTC. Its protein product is CATSRDRTNYEQYF.

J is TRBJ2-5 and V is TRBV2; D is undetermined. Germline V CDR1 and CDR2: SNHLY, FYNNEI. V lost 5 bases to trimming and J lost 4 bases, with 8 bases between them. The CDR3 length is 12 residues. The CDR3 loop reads CASSLSTETQYF. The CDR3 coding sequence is TGTGCCAGCAGTCTAAGTACAGAGACCCAGTACTTC.

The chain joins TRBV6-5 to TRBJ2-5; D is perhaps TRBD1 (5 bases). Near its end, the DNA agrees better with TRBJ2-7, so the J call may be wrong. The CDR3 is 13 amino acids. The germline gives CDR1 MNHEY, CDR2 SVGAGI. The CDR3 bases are TGTGCCAGCAGTTACGGGGCAAACTACGAGCAGTACTTC. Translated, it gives CASSYGANYEQYF.

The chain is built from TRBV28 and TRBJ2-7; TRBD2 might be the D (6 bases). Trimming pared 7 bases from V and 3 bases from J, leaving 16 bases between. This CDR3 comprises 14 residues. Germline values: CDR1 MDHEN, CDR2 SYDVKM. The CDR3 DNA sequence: TGTGCCAGCAAGCCTAAGACAGCGGGCTACGAGCAGTACTTC. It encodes CASKPKTAGYEQYF. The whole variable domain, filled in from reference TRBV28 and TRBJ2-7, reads DVKVTQSSRYLVKRTGEKVFLECVQDMDHENMFWYRQDPGLGLRLIYFSYDVKMKEKGDIPEGYSVSREKKERFSLILESASTNQTSMYLCASKPKTAGYEQYFGPGTRLTVT.

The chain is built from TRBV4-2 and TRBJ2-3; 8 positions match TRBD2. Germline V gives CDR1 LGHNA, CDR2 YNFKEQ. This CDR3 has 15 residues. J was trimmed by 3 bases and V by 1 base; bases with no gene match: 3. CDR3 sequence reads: CASSQGASGTDTQYF. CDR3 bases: TGTGCCAGCAGCCAAGGGGCTAGCGGGACAGATACGCAGTATTTT.

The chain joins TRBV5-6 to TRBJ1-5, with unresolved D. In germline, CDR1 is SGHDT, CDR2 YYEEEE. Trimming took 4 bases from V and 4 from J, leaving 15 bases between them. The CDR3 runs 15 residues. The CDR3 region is CASSRRGYRNQPQHF. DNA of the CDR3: TGTGCCAGCAGCCGCCGCGGGTATAGGAATCAGCCCCAGCATTTT.

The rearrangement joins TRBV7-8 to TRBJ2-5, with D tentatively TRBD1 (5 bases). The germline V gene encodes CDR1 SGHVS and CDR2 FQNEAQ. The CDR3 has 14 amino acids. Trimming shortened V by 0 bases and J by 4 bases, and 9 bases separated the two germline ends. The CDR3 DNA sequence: TGTGCCAGCAGCTTAGCGGGGCTACTAGAGACCCAGTACTTC. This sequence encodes CASSLAGLLETQYF. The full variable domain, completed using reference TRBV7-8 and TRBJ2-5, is GAGVSQSPRYKVAKRGQDVALRCDPISGHVSLFWYQQALGQGPEFLTYFQNEAQLDKSGLPSDRFFAERPEGSVSTLKIQRTQQEDSAVYLCASSLAGLLETQYFGPGTRLLVL.

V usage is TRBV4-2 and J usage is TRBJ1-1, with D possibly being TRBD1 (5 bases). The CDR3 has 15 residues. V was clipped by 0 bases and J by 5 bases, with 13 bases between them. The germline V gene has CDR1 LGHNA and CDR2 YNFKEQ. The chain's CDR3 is CASSQDWGRWTEAFF. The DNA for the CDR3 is TGTGCCAGCAGCCAAGATTGGGGCCGGTGGACTGAAGCTTTCTTT.

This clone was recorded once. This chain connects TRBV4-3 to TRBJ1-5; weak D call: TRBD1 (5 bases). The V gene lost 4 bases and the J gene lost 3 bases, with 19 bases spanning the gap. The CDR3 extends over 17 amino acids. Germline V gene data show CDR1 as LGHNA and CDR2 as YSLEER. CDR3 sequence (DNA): TGCGCCAGCAGCCTTATCTACGGGACTGCTATCAATCAGCCCCAGCATTTT. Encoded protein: CASSLIYGTAINQPQHF.

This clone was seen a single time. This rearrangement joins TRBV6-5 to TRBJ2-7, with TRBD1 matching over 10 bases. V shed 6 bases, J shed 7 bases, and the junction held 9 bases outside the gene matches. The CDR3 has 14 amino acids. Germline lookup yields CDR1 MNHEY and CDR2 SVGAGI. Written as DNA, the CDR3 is TGTGCCAGCAGAGCCGGGACAGGGGTTATGGAGCAGTACTTC. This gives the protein CASRAGTGVMEQYF.

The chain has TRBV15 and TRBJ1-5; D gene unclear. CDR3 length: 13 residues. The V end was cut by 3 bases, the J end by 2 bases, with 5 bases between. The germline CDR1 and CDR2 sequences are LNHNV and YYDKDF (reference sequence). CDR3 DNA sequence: TGTGCCACCAGCAGGCGAGGCAATCAGCCCCAGCATTTT. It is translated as CATSRRGNQPQHF. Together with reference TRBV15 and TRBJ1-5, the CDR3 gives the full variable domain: DAMVIQNPRYQVTQFGKPVTLSCSQTLNHNVMYWYQQKSSQAPKLLFHYYDKDFNNEADTPDNFQSRRPNTSFCFLDIRSPGLGDTAMYLCATSRRGNQPQHFGDGTRLSIL.

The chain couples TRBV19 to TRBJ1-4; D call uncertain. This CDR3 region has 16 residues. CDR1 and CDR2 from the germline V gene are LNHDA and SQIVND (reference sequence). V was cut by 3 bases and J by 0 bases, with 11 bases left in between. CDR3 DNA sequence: TGTGCCAGTAGTATTCGCTCACGAGCAACTAATGAAAAACTGTTTTTT. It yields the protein CASSIRSRATNEKLFF. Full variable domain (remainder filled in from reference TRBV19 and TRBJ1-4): DGGITQSPKYLFRKEGQNVTLSCEQNLNHDAMYWYRQDPGQGLRLIYYSQIVNDFQKGDIAEGYSVSREKKESFPLTVTSAQKNPTAFYLCASSIRSRATNEKLFFGSGTQLSVL.

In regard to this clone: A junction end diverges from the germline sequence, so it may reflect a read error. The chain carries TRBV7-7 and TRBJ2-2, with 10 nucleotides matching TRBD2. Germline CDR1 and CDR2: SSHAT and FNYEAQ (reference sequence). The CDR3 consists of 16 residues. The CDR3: CASSLGASGSPGELFF. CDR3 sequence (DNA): TGTGCTAGCAGCTTAGGGGCTAGCGGGAGTCCCGGGGAGCTGTTTTTT.